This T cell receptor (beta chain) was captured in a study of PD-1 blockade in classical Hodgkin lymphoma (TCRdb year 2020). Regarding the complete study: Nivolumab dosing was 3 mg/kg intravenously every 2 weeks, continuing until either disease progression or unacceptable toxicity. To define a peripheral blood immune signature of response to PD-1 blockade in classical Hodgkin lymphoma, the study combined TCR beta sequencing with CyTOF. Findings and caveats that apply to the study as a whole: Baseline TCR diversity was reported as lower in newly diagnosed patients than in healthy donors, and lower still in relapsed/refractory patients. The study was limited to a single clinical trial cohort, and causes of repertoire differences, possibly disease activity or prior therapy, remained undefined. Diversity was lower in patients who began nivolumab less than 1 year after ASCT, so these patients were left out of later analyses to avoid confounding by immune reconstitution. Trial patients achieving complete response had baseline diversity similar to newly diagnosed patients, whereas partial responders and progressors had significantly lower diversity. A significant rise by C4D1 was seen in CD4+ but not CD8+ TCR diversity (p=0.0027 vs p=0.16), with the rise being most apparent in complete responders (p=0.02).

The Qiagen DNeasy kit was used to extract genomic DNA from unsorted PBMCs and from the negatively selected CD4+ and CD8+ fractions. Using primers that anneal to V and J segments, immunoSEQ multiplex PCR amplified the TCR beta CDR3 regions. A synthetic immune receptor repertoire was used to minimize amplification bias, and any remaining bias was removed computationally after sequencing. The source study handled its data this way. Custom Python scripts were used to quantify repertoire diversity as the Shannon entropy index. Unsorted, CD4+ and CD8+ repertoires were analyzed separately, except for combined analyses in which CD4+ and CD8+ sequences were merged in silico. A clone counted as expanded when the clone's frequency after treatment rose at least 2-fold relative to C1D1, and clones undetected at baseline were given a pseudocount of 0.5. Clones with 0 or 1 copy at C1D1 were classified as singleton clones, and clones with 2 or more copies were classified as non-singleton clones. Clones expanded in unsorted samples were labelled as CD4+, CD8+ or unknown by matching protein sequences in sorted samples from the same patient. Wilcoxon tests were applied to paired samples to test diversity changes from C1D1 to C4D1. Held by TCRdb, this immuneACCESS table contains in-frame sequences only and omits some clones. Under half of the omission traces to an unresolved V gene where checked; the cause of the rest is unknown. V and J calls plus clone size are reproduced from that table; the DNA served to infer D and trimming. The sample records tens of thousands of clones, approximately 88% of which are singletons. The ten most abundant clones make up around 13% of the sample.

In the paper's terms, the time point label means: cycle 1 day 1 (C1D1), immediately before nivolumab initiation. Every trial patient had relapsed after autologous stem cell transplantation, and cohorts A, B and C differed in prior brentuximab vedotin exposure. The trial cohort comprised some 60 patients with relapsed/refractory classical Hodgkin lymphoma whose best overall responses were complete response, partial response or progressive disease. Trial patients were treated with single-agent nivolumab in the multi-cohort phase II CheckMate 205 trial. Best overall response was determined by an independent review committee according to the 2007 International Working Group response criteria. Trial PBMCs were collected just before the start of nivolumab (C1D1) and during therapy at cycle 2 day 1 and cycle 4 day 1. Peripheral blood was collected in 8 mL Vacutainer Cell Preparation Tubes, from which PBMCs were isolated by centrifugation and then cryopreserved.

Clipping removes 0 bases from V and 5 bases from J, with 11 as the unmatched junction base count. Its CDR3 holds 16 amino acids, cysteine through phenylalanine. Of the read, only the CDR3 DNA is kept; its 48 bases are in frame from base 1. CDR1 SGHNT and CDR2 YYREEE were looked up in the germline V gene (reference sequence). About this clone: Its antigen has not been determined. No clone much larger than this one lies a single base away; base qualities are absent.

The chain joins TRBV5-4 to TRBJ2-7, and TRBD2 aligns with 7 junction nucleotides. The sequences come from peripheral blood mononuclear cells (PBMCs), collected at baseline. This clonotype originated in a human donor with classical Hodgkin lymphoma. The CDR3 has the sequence CASSLVPRGGYNEQYF. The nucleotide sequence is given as TGTGCCAGCAGCTTGGTTCCGCGCGGGGGATATAACGAGCAGTACTTC.